The next 22 T cell receptor beta chains were all read from a single sample in a study of shared clonotypes between healthy human individuals. Clones were sequenced by immunoSEQ multiplex PCR, and TCRdb holds only the in-frame ones, with some missing. The sample carries some 1,400,000 clones, approximately 96% recorded once. Sequencing was done on a sample of naive CD4+ T cells sorted from blood. Subset noted: CD45RA+ positively selected. The receptors shown here come from a man aged 25 to 45 in good health.

V gene TRBV25-1 combines with J gene TRBJ1-4; no clear D gene. V lost 0 bases to trimming and J lost 7 bases, with 9 bases between them. The CDR3 contains 14 residues. CDR1 and CDR2 from the germline V gene are MGHDK and SYGVNS. CDR3: CASSEYKQTEKLFF. The CDR3 bases are TGTGCCAGCAGTGAATACAAACAAACTGAAAAACTGTTTTTT.

The genes are TRBV5-1 and TRBJ2-2, with TRBD2 matching over 7 bases. Germline trimming cut 2 bases from V and 0 bases from J; bases unmatched to any gene: 7. From germline, CDR1 is SGHRS and CDR2 YFSETQ. The CDR3 has 17 residues. The CDR3 loop is CASSLNSGPPNTGELFF. CDR3 nucleotide sequence: TGCGCCAGCAGCTTAAATAGCGGGCCCCCGAACACCGGGGAGCTGTTTTTT.

This chain joins TRBV14 and TRBJ2-1; perhaps TRBD2 as D (5 bases). CDR1 and CDR2 from the germline V gene are SGHDN and FVKESK. V dropped 1 base and J dropped 10 bases, with 14 bases sitting between them. There are 14 residues in the CDR3. The CDR3 here is CASSQGARGGEQFF. The CDR3 coding sequence is TGTGCCAGCAGCCAAGGGGCCCGGGGTGGCGAGCAGTTCTTC.

This clone was seen a handful of times. The chain recombines TRBV18 with TRBJ1-5; maybe TRBD1 (5 bases). V was clipped by 4 bases and J by 0 bases, with 10 bases between them. The CDR3 contains 15 residues. From germline, CDR1 is KGHSH and CDR2 LQKENI. CDR3 DNA: TGTGCCAGCTCACTCACAGGAATTAGCAATCAGCCCCAGCATTTT. Its protein is CASSLTGISNQPQHF.

The rearrangement joins TRBV7-2 to TRBJ2-1; TRBD2 matches 11 bases. Looked up from germline, CDR1 is SGHTA and CDR2 is FQGNSA. The CDR3 is 15 residues long. Unmatched junction bases numbered 6, after V lost 5 bases and J lost 6 bases. The DNA of the CDR3 is TGTGCCAGCAGCAGAGCGGGACTAGCGGCCAATGAGCAGTTCTTC. Translating it yields CASSRAGLAANEQFF.

The J gene is TRBJ1-2, the V gene TRBV4-3; D gene uncertain. Between the trimmed V and J ends, which lost 0 bases and 4 bases, there was a span of 15 bases. The CDR3 runs to 16 residues. Per germline, CDR1 LGHNA and CDR2 YSLEER. The CDR3 sequence: CASSQDSGRRGYGYTF. The DNA of the CDR3 is TGCGCCAGCAGCCAAGATTCGGGCCGCCGTGGCTATGGCTACACCTTC.

V usage is TRBV9 and J usage is TRBJ1-1, with no clear D. Trimming removed 4 bases at V and 0 bases at J, with 13 bases between. The CDR3 covers 15 residues. The germline CDR1 and CDR2 sequences are SGDLS and YYNGEE. CDR3 DNA: TGTGCCAGCAGCCCCCAAGGGTTTCTGAACACTGAAGCTTTCTTT. Translation: CASSPQGFLNTEAFF.

V and J are TRBV4-3 and TRBJ1-4; D remains unclear. V shed 0 bases and J shed 8 bases, with 4 bases lying between them. The CDR3 is made up of 12 amino acids. CDR1 is LGHNA and CDR2 is YSLEER in the germline V gene. The CDR3 region has the DNA TGCGCCAGCAGCCAAGACTCGGAAAAACTGTTTTTT. It specifies CASSQDSEKLFF.

The V call is TRBV5-4, the J call TRBJ2-3, with 9 bases that match TRBD2. The CDR3 contains 15 residues. CDR1 is SGHNT, CDR2 YYREEE, per germline (reference sequence). J lost 5 bases, V lost 0 bases, and 4 bases had no gene match. CDR3 sequence reads: CASSLAELAGDTQYF. The CDR3 DNA reads as TGTGCCAGCAGCTTGGCCGAACTAGCGGGAGATACGCAGTATTTT.

The gene calls are TRBV4-1 and TRBJ2-7, with D possibly matching TRBD1 (6 bases). V was clipped by 3 bases and J by 3 bases, with 15 bases between them. Germline lookup yields CDR1 MGHRA and CDR2 YSYEKL. The CDR3 loop spans 15 amino acids. The DNA for the CDR3 is TGCGCCAGCAGCCAGAACACAGGGTTCGGCTACGAGCAGTACTTC. Its translation: CASSQNTGFGYEQYF.

This rearrangement joins TRBV28 to TRBJ1-4, with TRBD1 matching over 7 bases. Looked up from germline, CDR1 is MDHEN and CDR2 is SYDVKM. This CDR3 is built from 15 residues. J was trimmed by 5 bases and V by 5 bases; bases with no gene match: 8. The CDR3 is CASSAAGQHNEKLFF. CDR3 bases: TGTGCCAGCAGTGCGGCGGGACAGCACAATGAAAAACTGTTTTTT.

The rearrangement links TRBV6-5 to TRBJ2-7; D remains ambiguous. The CDR3 sequence is 11 residues long. From germline, CDR1 is MNHEY and CDR2 SVGAGI. Trimming removed 7 bases from V and 3 bases from J, with 7 bases in between. The CDR3 spells CASNWGYEQYF. CDR3 in DNA: TGTGCCAGCAATTGGGGCTACGAGCAGTACTTC.

Turning to this clone: Other DNA sequences in this sample translate to the same CDR3. The V call is TRBV28, the J call TRBJ2-5; 10 positions match TRBD1. This CDR3 has 15 amino acids. The germline gives CDR1 MDHEN, CDR2 SYDVKM. Trimming at V came to 6 bases and at J to 5 bases, leaving 9 bases not matched to a gene. DNA for the CDR3: TGTGCCAGCAGCCGCCCGGGACAGGGGCTGGAGACCCAGTACTTC. This translates into CASSRPGQGLETQYF.

Points on this clone: Other DNA sequences from this sample encode an identical CDR3 as well. The chain combines TRBV6-5 with TRBJ1-2; a weak D match, TRBD1 (5 bases). The CDR3 is 13 amino acids. Trimming stripped 6 bases from V and 0 bases from J, with 8 bases between. CDR1 is MNHEY, CDR2 SVGAGI, per germline. The chain's CDR3 is CASSRTPNYGYTF. CDR3 DNA: TGTGCCAGCAGCCGGACACCTAACTATGGCTACACCTTC.

This sequence joins TRBV7-7 and TRBJ2-1; 9 bases fit TRBD2. The J segment lost 8 bases and the V segment lost 6 bases, leaving 5 bases of the junction unmatched. Germline CDR1 and CDR2: SSHAT and FNYEAQ (reference sequence). The CDR3 is 13 amino acids. The CDR3 coding sequence is TGTGCCAGCAGTTCAGGGACTAGCCATGAGCAGTTCTTC. It is translated as CASSSGTSHEQFF.

This clone was counted once. V and J are TRBV5-1 and TRBJ2-1; 12 bases are a match to TRBD2. Per the germline V gene, CDR1 is SGHRS and CDR2 is YFSETQ. V lost 4 bases and J lost 4; bases outside the gene matches: 12. This CDR3 has 18 residues. CDR3 sequence (DNA): TGCGCCAGCAGCGTGAGGCTAGCGGGAGGGACGGTTTACAATGAGCAGTTCTTC. The encoded protein is CASSVRLAGGTVYNEQFF.

The chain couples TRBV9 to TRBJ2-7; the D gene could be TRBD1 or TRBD2 (6 bases each). CDR1 and CDR2 (germline): SGDLS, YYNGEE. The CDR3 spans 12 residues. Between the trimmed V and J ends, which lost 0 bases and 6 bases, there was a span of 7 bases. The CDR3 reads CASSVEGGEQYF. Written as DNA, the CDR3 is TGTGCCAGCAGCGTAGAGGGGGGCGAGCAGTACTTC.

The chain uses TRBV6-5 and TRBJ2-7, with D perhaps matching TRBD1 (5 bases). The CDR3 runs to 14 residues. The germline CDR1 and CDR2 sequences are MNHEY and SVGAGI. The V and J ends lost 5 bases and 5 bases respectively, with 16 bases between them. The CDR3 DNA follows: TGTGCCAGCAGTACAGGCCGATCGGTACACGAGCAGTACTTC. Encoded protein: CASSTGRSVHEQYF.

The chain uses TRBV5-6 and TRBJ1-2; D gene uncertain. CDR1 is SGHDT, CDR2 YYEEEE, per germline. The ends were cut back, 0 bases at V and 4 bases at J, with 7 bases in the middle. This CDR3 region has 13 residues. The DNA of the CDR3 is TGTGCCAGCAGCTTGGAAGAGGGCTATGGCTACACCTTC. Translating it yields CASSLEEGYGYTF.

The chain carries TRBV7-9 and TRBJ2-4; TRBD2 aligns across 9 bases. V dropped 3 bases and J dropped 0; count of bases not matched to a gene: 12. This CDR3 has 19 residues. CDR1 and CDR2 (germline): SEHNR, FQNEAQ (reference sequence). The CDR3 is CASSFLSGSGGLAKNIQYF. CDR3 in DNA: TGTGCCAGCAGCTTTCTTAGCGGGAGTGGGGGTTTAGCCAAAAACATTCAGTACTTC.

This chain joins TRBV6-5 and TRBJ1-4; D gene unclear. Germline lookup yields CDR1 MNHEY and CDR2 SVGAGI. Trimming pared 7 bases from V and 8 bases from J, leaving 14 bases between. The CDR3 runs 13 residues. The CDR3 DNA sequence: TGTGCCAGCAAGGGCCCTCGACGAGAAAAACTGTTTTTT. Amino acid sequence: CASKGPRREKLFF.

V and J are TRBV4-3 and TRBJ1-5, with 9 bases fitting TRBD1. Germline CDR1 is LGHNA and CDR2 is YSLEER. Trimming at V came to 0 bases and at J to 6 bases, leaving 6 bases not matched to a gene. This CDR3 comprises 16 residues. The CDR3 DNA reads TGCGCCAGCAGCCAAGATCTAGGGACAGGGACTCAGCCCCAGCATTTT. Translated: CASSQDLGTGTQPQHF.